Shown below are 5 T cell receptor beta chains from a single sample sequenced in a study of blood T cell repertoires in COVID-19. The protocol was immunoSEQ multiplex PCR, while the TCRdb copy is restricted to in-frame clones and leaves out a portion. This table has about 170,000 clones, roughly 86% appearing once. Sequencing was carried out using peripheral blood. These receptors were obtained from a woman at least 80 years old with COVID-19, enrolled during active disease.

This rearrangement joins TRBV28 to TRBJ2-7; perhaps TRBD1 as D (6 bases). Germline CDR1 MDHEN, CDR2 SYDVKM. The CDR3 extends over 14 amino acids. V gave up 7 bases and J gave up 4 bases, with 17 bases separating them. CDR3 residues: CASTARGHGYEQYF. DNA for the CDR3: TGTGCCAGCACTGCAAGGGGACACGGATACGAGCAGTACTTC.

The chain recombines TRBV5-5 with TRBJ2-5; D possibly corresponds to TRBD2 (6 bases). The V end lost 0 bases, the J end lost 1 base, and 7 bases lay between the germline ends. The length of the CDR3 is 14 residues. Germline lookup yields CDR1 SGHKS and CDR2 YYEKEE (reference sequence). CDR3 nucleotides: TGTGCCAGCAGCTTGGGGGGGGTCCAAGAGACCCAGTACTTC. It encodes CASSLGGVQETQYF.

This chain uses TRBV6-5 with TRBJ2-5; TRBD2 matches 10 bases. V dropped 10 bases and J dropped 7; count of bases not matched to a gene: 12. CDR3 size: 14 residues. Germline V gene data show CDR1 as MNHEY and CDR2 as SVGAGI. The CDR3 spells CATSPAAGGGTQYF. CDR3 DNA: TGTGCCACCTCCCCGGCAGCGGGAGGGGGGACCCAGTACTTC.

The rearrangement uses TRBV2 and TRBJ1-6; a weak D match, TRBD1 (6 bases). Trimming took off 6 bases at V and 8 bases at J, with 11 bases between the two ends. CDR3 size: 13 residues. CDR1 and CDR2 (germline): SNHLY, FYNNEI. CDR3 in DNA: TGTGCCAGCAGAAGGACAGCAGATTCACCCCTCCACTTT. Protein: CASRRTADSPLHF. The whole variable domain, filled in from reference TRBV2 and TRBJ1-6, reads EPEVTQTPSHQVTQMGQEVILRCVPISNHLYFYWYRQILGQKVEFLVSFYNNEISEKSEIFDDQFSVERPDGSNFTLKIRSTKLEDSAMYFCASRRTADSPLHFGNGTRLTVT.

In its sample, this clone was seen once. V and J are TRBV28 and TRBJ1-1; 8 nucleotides agree with TRBD1. V was pared by 1 base and J by 0 bases, with 13 bases of the junction left unmatched. CDR1 MDHEN and CDR2 SYDVKM come from the germline V gene. The CDR3 runs 19 residues. CDR3 in amino acids: CASSLYGGQGIRLNTEAFF. The CDR3 DNA reads as TGTGCCAGCAGTTTATACGGAGGACAGGGAATTCGTTTGAACACTGAAGCTTTCTTT. The variable domain in full, completed from reference TRBV28 and TRBJ1-1, reads DVKVTQSSRYLVKRTGEKVFLECVQDMDHENMFWYRQDPGLGLRLIYFSYDVKMKEKGDIPEGYSVSREKKERFSLILESASTNQTSMYLCASSLYGGQGIRLNTEAFFGQGTRLTVV.